Reported below is one T cell receptor beta chain. Its specificity is unknown. The junction does not match germline at one end; this may be a read error. These data are taken from a study of T cell responses to AZD1222 COVID-19 vaccine. Study-wide points: Repertoires were obtained solely post-peak T cell response. Clonal diversity was possibly underestimated; the donors were predominantly white British and more often female.

Sequencing used immunoSEQ multiplex PCR; TCRdb keeps in-frame clones, though not all of them. The repertoire holds about 150,000 clones, with approximately 89% as singletons. Germline assignment: CDR1 MNHEY and CDR2 SMNVEV (reference sequence). The CDR3 spans 15 residues. The input for sequencing was peripheral blood, taken on day 0 of AZD1222 vaccination. The TCR originated in an adult in good health. The chain links TRBV27 to TRBJ2-1; TRBD1 matches 9 bases. This CDR3 is CASSGAGQGYNGQFF. The DNA of the CDR3 is TGTGCCAGCTCGGGAGCGGGACAGGGATACAATGGGCAGTTCTTC.